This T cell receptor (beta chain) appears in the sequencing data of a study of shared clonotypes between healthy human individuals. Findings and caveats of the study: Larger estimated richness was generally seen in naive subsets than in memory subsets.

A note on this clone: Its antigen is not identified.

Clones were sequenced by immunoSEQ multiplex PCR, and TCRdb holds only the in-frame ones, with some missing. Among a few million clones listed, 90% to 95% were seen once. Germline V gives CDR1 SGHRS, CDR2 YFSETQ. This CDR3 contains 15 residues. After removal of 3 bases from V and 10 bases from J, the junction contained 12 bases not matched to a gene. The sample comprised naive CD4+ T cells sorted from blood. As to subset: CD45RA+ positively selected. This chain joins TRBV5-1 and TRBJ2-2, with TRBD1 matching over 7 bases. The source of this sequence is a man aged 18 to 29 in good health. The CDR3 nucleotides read TGCGCCAGCAGCTCCCCCGGGACAGTACCAGAGGAGCTGTTTTTT. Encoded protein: CASSSPGTVPEELFF. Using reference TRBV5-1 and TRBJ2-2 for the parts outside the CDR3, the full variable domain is KAGVTQTPRYLIKTRGQQVTLSCSPISGHRSVSWYQQTPGQGLQFLFEYFSETQRNKGNFPGRFSGRQFSNSRSEMNVSTLELGDSALYLCASSSPGTVPEELFFGEGSRLTVL.